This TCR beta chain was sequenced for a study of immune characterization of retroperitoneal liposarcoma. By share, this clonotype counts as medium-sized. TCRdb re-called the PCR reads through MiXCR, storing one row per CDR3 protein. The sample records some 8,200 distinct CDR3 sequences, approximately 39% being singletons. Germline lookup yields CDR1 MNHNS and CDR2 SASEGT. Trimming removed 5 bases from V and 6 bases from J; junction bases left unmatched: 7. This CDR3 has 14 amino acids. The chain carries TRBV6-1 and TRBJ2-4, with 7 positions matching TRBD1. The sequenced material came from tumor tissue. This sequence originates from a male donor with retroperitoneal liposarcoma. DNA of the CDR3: TGTGCCAGCAGTTATGGGGGACAGACAAACATTCAGTACTTC. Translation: CASSYGGQTNIQYF.